This T cell receptor (beta chain) was sequenced for a study of T cells in tuberculosis. Of note for this clone: Antigen specificity is unknown.

Time point indicated: new active TB diagnosis, blood taken before or within 7 days of starting treatment. Measured with immunoSEQ multiplex PCR; TCRdb has only the in-frame clones, and not every one. The sample has fewer than 55,000 clones; about 95% are singletons. Study-wide points: Shorter CDR3-alpha in active tuberculosis partly drove smaller distances.

From germline, CDR1 is MNHEY and CDR2 SMNVEV (reference sequence). J lost 0 bases, V lost 1 base, and 6 bases had no gene match. CDR3 length equals 16 residues. This TCR was recovered from an adult with tuberculosis. This specimen was PBMCs, taken at tuberculosis diagnosis. The J gene is TRBJ2-7, the V gene TRBV27; TRBD2 matches 7 bases. CDR3: CASSLYASGSSYEQYF. The CDR3 DNA reads as TGTGCCAGCAGTTTATACGCTAGCGGAAGCTCCTACGAGCAGTACTTC.